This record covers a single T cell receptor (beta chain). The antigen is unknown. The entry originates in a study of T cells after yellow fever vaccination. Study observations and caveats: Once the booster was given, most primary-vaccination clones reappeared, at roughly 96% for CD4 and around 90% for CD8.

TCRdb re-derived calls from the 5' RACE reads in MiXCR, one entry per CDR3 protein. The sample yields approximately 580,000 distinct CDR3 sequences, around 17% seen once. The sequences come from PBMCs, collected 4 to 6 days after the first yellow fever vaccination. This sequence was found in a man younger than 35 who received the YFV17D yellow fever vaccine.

The CDR3 reads CASSLGASGGSSPEQYF. The CDR3 bases are TGTGCCAGCAGCCTAGGTGCTAGCGGGGGGTCTTCCCCCGAGCAGTACTTC. The rearrangement joins TRBV7-9 to TRBJ2-7, with 11 bases lining up with TRBD2. J was trimmed by 6 bases and V by 5 bases; bases with no gene match: 15. Germline CDR1 and CDR2: SEHNR and FQNEAQ (reference sequence). CDR3 length equals 17 residues.